The 19 T cell receptor beta chains presented below share a single source sample, sequenced in a study of read filtering for tumor transcriptome and immune sequencing. Molecular barcoded adaptors covering alpha/delta and beta/gamma chains were used on approximately 440 ng RNA. TCRdb itself ran the reads through MiXCR, one entry per CDR3 protein. The table includes around 5,200 distinct CDR3 sequences, just over 20% detected once. Sequencing was done on a sample of a population of CD138-negative cells sorted from bone marrow. All receptors come from a donor aged 40 or older with multiple myeloma.

Many counts were recorded for this clonotype. The V and J genes are TRBV12-3 or TRBV12-4 and TRBJ2-2; D unclear. The CDR3 has 14 residues. With 5 bases removed from V and 0 bases from J, the gap between germline ends came to 7 bases. In DNA form, the CDR3 reads TGTGCCAGCAGTCCGCCCACGAACACCGGGGAGCTGTTTTTT. Its translation: CASSPPTNTGELFF.

This clonotype has at least ten counts. A read error may explain this, as a much larger clone is one base away. The chain joins TRBV6-1 to TRBJ1-5; perhaps TRBD1 as D (6 bases). The V end lost 4 bases, the J end lost 0 bases, and 10 bases lay between the germline ends. Germline CDR1 reads MNHNS; CDR2 reads SASEGT. This CDR3 is built from 15 residues. CDR3 sequence reads: CASSGGGYSNQPQHF. For the CDR3, the DNA is TGTGCCAGCAGTGGAGGGGGGTATAGCAATCAGCCCCAGCATTTT.

Within the sample, this clonotype is medium-sized (0.01 to 0.1%). The V and J genes are TRBV5-5 and TRBJ2-5, with D perhaps matching TRBD1 (6 bases). The germline V gene encodes CDR1 SGHKS and CDR2 YYEKEE (reference sequence). The length of the CDR3 is 15 residues. V was clipped by 1 base and J by 0 bases, with 10 bases between them. CDR3 in DNA: TGTGCCAGCAGCTTGAGACAGGAAAACCAAGAGACCCAGTACTTC. This translates into CASSLRQENQETQYF.

By its share, this clonotype is medium-sized. This chain joins TRBV12-3 or TRBV12-4 and TRBJ1-2; D unresolved. Trimming took off 2 bases at V and 3 bases at J, with 13 bases between the two ends. The CDR3 is 15 amino acids. The CDR3 here is CASSLPSGRDYGYTF. The CDR3, as DNA: TGTGCCAGCAGTTTACCGTCGGGGAGGGACTATGGCTACACCTTC.

This chain connects TRBV29-1 to TRBJ2-1; no clear D. Trimming stripped 8 bases from V and 0 bases from J, with 14 bases between. The CDR3 runs to 14 residues. CDR1 and CDR2 (germline): SQVTM, ANQGSEA. CDR3 nucleotides: TGCAGCCCGTGGACCCAGAGCTCCTACAATGAGCAGTTCTTC. Translation: CSPWTQSSYNEQFF.

Points on this clonotype: A far bigger clonotype differs at one base, so this is likely a read error. The genes are TRBV7-3 and TRBJ2-1, with 10 positions matching TRBD2. In germline, CDR1 is SGHTA, CDR2 FQGTGA. This CDR3 is built from 18 residues. With 5 bases clipped from V and 7 bases from J, the junction kept 17 bases outside the gene matches. In nucleotides, the CDR3 is TGTGCCAGCAGCCTCAAACAAATAGCGGGAGGATCCCTGAATGAGCAGTTCTTC. Translating it yields CASSLKQIAGGSLNEQFF.

In regard to this clonotype: A read error may account for a junction end that differs from germline. This sequence joins TRBV6-6 and TRBJ1-1; D is undetermined. Germline assignment: CDR1 MNHNY and CDR2 SVGAGI (reference sequence). The CDR3 is 13 amino acids. The CDR3 here is CAGSSSIRDIGFF. In DNA form, the CDR3 reads TGTGCCGGCAGTTCCTCGATTAGGGATATAGGTTTCTTT.

The J gene is TRBJ2-2, the V gene TRBV5-4; 8 bases align to TRBD1. V gave up 0 bases and J gave up 5 bases; unmatched junction bases: 6. Germline CDR1 reads SGHNT; CDR2 reads YYREEE (reference sequence). The CDR3 sequence is 16 residues long. CDR3: CASSLESDRGTGELFF. The DNA for the CDR3 is TGTGCCAGCAGCTTGGAATCCGACAGGGGTACCGGGGAGCTGTTTTTT.

By its share, this clonotype is medium-sized. The gene calls are TRBV3-1 and TRBJ2-7, with D hard to call. The V end was cut by 0 bases, the J end by 5 bases, with 14 bases between. Germline V gene lookup returns CDR1 LGHDT and CDR2 YNNKEL (reference sequence). The CDR3 is 15 residues long. The CDR3 sequence: CASSQDQLTSNEQYF. The CDR3 nucleotides read TGTGCCAGCAGCCAAGATCAACTGACAAGCAACGAGCAGTACTTC.

This clonotype was seen more than once but under ten times. This chain connects TRBV20-1 to TRBJ1-5, with 7 positions matching TRBD1. This CDR3 has 14 amino acids. J gave up 8 bases and V 6 bases, and 13 bases lay outside the gene matches. Germline V gives CDR1 DFQATT, CDR2 SNEGSKA (reference sequence). Here the CDR3 reads CSARDSSPREPQHF. CDR3 nucleotides: TGCAGTGCGCGGGACAGCTCACCGAGAGAGCCCCAGCATTTT.

This clonotype was seen just once. With only one base between it and a far larger clone, this is likely a read error. The chain recombines TRBV5-5 with TRBJ2-1; 11 nucleotides match TRBD2. Germline V gene data show CDR1 as SGHKS and CDR2 as YYEKEE (reference sequence). The CDR3 runs 17 residues. This CDR3 reads CTSSLIAGGPSGDEQFF. The DNA of the CDR3 is TGCACCAGCAGCTTAATAGCGGGAGGGCCCTCCGGCGATGAGCAGTTCTTC. The entire variable domain, with the rest obtained from reference TRBV5-5 and TRBJ2-1, is as follows: DAGVTQSPTHLIKTRGQQVTLRCSPISGHKSVSWYQQVLGQGPQFIFQYYEKEERGRGNFPDRFSARQFPNYSSELNVNALLLGDSALYLCTSSLIAGGPSGDEQFFGPGTRLTVL.

This clonotype ranks as medium-sized. The chain carries TRBV27 and TRBJ2-2; 11 nucleotides line up with TRBD2. Germline-derived CDR1 and CDR2 are MNHEY and SMNVEV (reference sequence). V lost 4 bases, J lost 0 bases, and 1 base stayed unmatched. CDR3 length equals 16 residues. CDR3 sequence reads: CASSSLAGANTGELFF. CDR3 DNA: TGTGCCAGCAGTTCACTAGCGGGGGCGAACACCGGGGAGCTGTTTTTT.

There are a few counts of this clonotype. This may come from a read error, since a much larger clone is one base off. This chain connects TRBV6-5 to TRBJ2-2; D perhaps matches TRBD2 (7 bases). Germline CDR1 and CDR2: MNHEY and SVGAGI. This CDR3 has 13 residues. The CDR3 sequence: CASSYPTAGGLIF. The DNA of the CDR3 is TGTGCCAGCAGTTACCCGACTGCCGGGGGGCTGATTTTT.

This clonotype was found many times. This rearrangement joins TRBV6-2 or TRBV6-3 to TRBJ2-1; D assignment may be TRBD1 or TRBD2 (5 bases each). Germline lookup yields CDR1 MNHEY and CDR2 SVGEGT. The CDR3 sequence is 16 residues long. Trimming cost V 4 bases and J 0 bases, with 13 bases left between them. The CDR3 DNA reads TGTGCCAGCAGTTCCACCGGGACCCGCTCCTACAATGAGCAGTTCTTC. This translates into CASSSTGTRSYNEQFF.

This clonotype occurred once. This could be a read error, since a much larger clone is one nucleotide away. The genes are TRBV4-2 and TRBJ1-1, with TRBD1 identical over 8 bases. Trimming cost V 4 bases and J 0 bases; bases outside gene matches: 7. This CDR3 comprises 16 residues. The V gene's germline CDR1 is LGHNA and CDR2 YNFKEQ. CDR3 loop: CASSPGTGSVNTEAFF. The CDR3 nucleotides read TGTGCCAGCAGCCCCGGGACAGGCTCCGTGAACACTGAAGCTTTCTTT.

By share, this clonotype counts as medium-sized (0.01 to 0.1%). V gene TRBV4-1 combines with J gene TRBJ1-5, with D tentatively TRBD1 (5 bases). CDR3 length equals 15 residues. Looked up from germline, CDR1 is MGHRA and CDR2 is YSYEKL. Trimming removed 6 bases from V and 2 bases from J, with 14 bases in between. This CDR3 reads CASRQSGLGNQPQHF. In nucleotides, the CDR3 is TGCGCCAGCAGACAATCAGGGTTGGGCAATCAGCCCCAGCATTTT.

This chain joins TRBV20-1 and TRBJ1-2; D unresolved. CDR3 length: 14 amino acids. The germline gives CDR1 DFQATT, CDR2 SNEGSKA (reference sequence). V was clipped by 2 bases and J by 4 bases, with 14 bases between them. This CDR3 is CSARIVTPSYGYTF. The CDR3 DNA follows: TGCAGTGCTAGAATTGTGACACCTAGCTATGGCTACACCTTC.

This clonotype rates as medium-sized. V usage is TRBV4-2 and J usage is TRBJ2-3; no firm D call. The CDR3 is made up of 13 amino acids. From germline, CDR1 is LGHNA and CDR2 YNFKEQ. Trimming pared 2 bases from V and 4 bases from J, leaving 7 bases between. This chain's CDR3 is CASSQLGSDTQYF. CDR3 DNA: TGTGCCAGCAGCCAATTAGGGTCAGATACGCAGTATTTT.

By frequency in the sample, this clonotype is medium-sized. The chain has TRBV11-1 and TRBJ2-7, with 7 bases identical to TRBD2. This CDR3 comprises 14 residues. V gave up 5 bases and J gave up 6 bases; unmatched junction bases: 10. Germline assignment: CDR1 SGHAT and CDR2 FQDESV (reference sequence). The CDR3 region is CASSPKAGAAEQYF. CDR3 DNA: TGTGCCAGCAGCCCCAAGGCGGGAGCGGCCGAGCAGTACTTC. The full variable domain, its missing parts supplied by reference TRBV11-1 and TRBJ2-7, is EAEVAQSPRYKITEKSQAVAFWCDPISGHATLYWYRQILGQGPELLVQFQDESVVDDSQLPKDRFSAERLKGVDSTLKIQPAELGDSAMYLCASSPKAGAAEQYFGPGTRLTVT.